A single sample gave rise to the 9 T cell receptor beta chains below, sequenced in a study of control samples from healthy donors and cancer patients. Assay used: immunoSEQ multiplex PCR; TCRdb lists only in-frame clones, some missing. The repertoire holds roughly 74,000 clones, with around 94% as singletons. Input material: blood. The origin of the receptors is a woman under 30 in good health.

This chain links TRBV4-1 with TRBJ1-2; perhaps TRBD1 as D (6 bases). The CDR3 runs 15 residues. Germline V gives CDR1 MGHRA, CDR2 YSYEKL. The ends were cut back, 1 base at V and 5 bases at J, with 14 bases in the middle. The CDR3 reads CASSQARGRGYGYTF. CDR3 DNA: TGCGCCAGCAGCCAAGCGCGGGGCAGGGGTTATGGCTACACCTTC.

The genes are TRBV5-1 and TRBJ2-5, with D possibly TRBD2 on 5 matching bases. Trimming removed 5 bases from V and 3 bases from J, with 11 bases in between. There are 13 residues in the CDR3. The V gene's germline CDR1 is SGHRS and CDR2 YFSETQ. The CDR3 nucleotides read TGCGCCAGCAGTATCGGACTTAAAGAGACCCAGTACTTC. Residues: CASSIGLKETQYF. Full variable domain (outside the CDR3, taken from reference TRBV5-1 and TRBJ2-5): KAGVTQTPRYLIKTRGQQVTLSCSPISGHRSVSWYQQTPGQGLQFLFEYFSETQRNKGNFPGRFSGRQFSNSRSEMNVSTLELGDSALYLCASSIGLKETQYFGPGTRLLVL.

The chain has TRBV25-1 and TRBJ2-7, with D uncertain. V was shortened by 3 bases and J by 5 bases, with 23 bases between the two germline ends. The CDR3 runs to 17 residues. Germline values: CDR1 MGHDK, CDR2 SYGVNS. This CDR3 is CASSDRLIGYKADEQYF. The CDR3 DNA reads TGTGCCAGCAGTGATAGACTGATCGGGTATAAGGCGGACGAGCAGTACTTC.

Turning to this clone: One end of the junction varies from germline; a read error may be responsible. This sample includes further DNA sequences coding for the same CDR3. J is TRBJ2-7 and V is TRBV7-3; 7 bases line up with TRBD2. This CDR3 region has 16 residues. Germline loops: CDR1 SGHTA, CDR2 FQGTGA. CDR3 in amino acids: CASSLMASGTFREQYF. CDR3 DNA sequence: TGTGCCAGCAGCTTAATGGCTAGCGGAACGTTCCGGGAGCAATACTTC. Supplemented by reference TRBV7-3 and TRBJ2-7, the full variable domain reads GAGVSQTPSNKVTEKGKYVELRCDPISGHTALYWYRQSLGQGPEFLIYFQGTGAADDSGLPNDRFFAVRPEGSVSTLKIQRTERGDSAVYLCASSLMASGTFREQYFGPGTRLTVT.

The chain has TRBV6-5 and TRBJ2-7; no clear D gene. V gave up 0 bases and J gave up 5 bases, with 14 bases separating them. There are 15 residues in the CDR3. Germline lookup yields CDR1 MNHEY and CDR2 SVGAGI. This chain's CDR3 is CASSYSIAVLDEQYF. The DNA for the CDR3 is TGTGCCAGCAGTTACTCGATTGCAGTGTTGGACGAGCAGTACTTC.

This clone was seen only a few times. The chain carries TRBV28 and TRBJ1-6; TRBD1 is a possible D gene (6 bases). Per germline, CDR1 MDHEN and CDR2 SYDVKM. CDR3 length: 15 residues. Trimming pared 3 bases from V and 7 bases from J, leaving 13 bases between. The CDR3: CASSFPQGINSPLHF. CDR3 DNA: TGTGCCAGCAGTTTCCCCCAGGGGATCAATTCACCCCTCCACTTT.

V and J are TRBV2 and TRBJ1-1; D is unresolved. This CDR3 has 14 residues. Trimming stripped 0 bases from V and 3 bases from J, with 8 bases between. The germline CDR1 and CDR2 sequences are SNHLY and FYNNEI. CDR3 loop: CASSEAFKYTEAFF. Here the CDR3 DNA reads TGTGCCAGCAGTGAAGCGTTTAAATACACTGAAGCTTTCTTT.

The V call is TRBV6-5, the J call TRBJ2-1; TRBD2 matches 12 bases. The CDR3 is 15 residues long. Germline V gives CDR1 MNHEY, CDR2 SVGAGI. V trimming: 6 bases; J trimming: 7 bases; junction bases outside the gene matches: 7. CDR3 nucleotide sequence: TGTGCCAGCAGCTCGTCGACTAGCGGGGGAAATGAGCAGTTCTTC. It specifies CASSSSTSGGNEQFF.

This chain connects TRBV28 to TRBJ1-5; 8 positions match TRBD1. The CDR3 sequence is 16 residues long. From germline, CDR1 is MDHEN and CDR2 SYDVKM. J lost 5 bases, V lost 5 bases, and 11 bases had no gene match. For the CDR3, the DNA is TGTGCCAGCAGTGATACTTCAGGGGGCGGTTATCAGCCCCAGCATTTT. This sequence encodes CASSDTSGGGYQPQHF.